The sequence of this T cell receptor beta chain was determined in a study of response to subunit inactivated influenza vaccine. The CDR3 extends over 13 amino acids. The V gene's germline CDR1 is KGHDR and CDR2 SFDVKD. Trimming took off 10 bases at V and 5 bases at J, with 16 bases between the two ends. From the RT-PCR reads, TCRdb called clonotypes with MiXCR, one entry per CDR3 protein. Here the sample spans hundreds of thousands of distinct CDR3 sequences, over 11% being singletons. This clonotype has just one count. Antigen: not known. Overall study results and limits: Authors proposed each seasonal influenza vaccination draws in few new T cells.

The J gene is TRBJ2-5, the V gene TRBV24-1; tentatively, D is TRBD2 (6 bases). The material sequenced was PBMCs from blood, taken 14 days before vaccination. The clonotype was recovered from a man aged 50 to 59 who received an inactivated influenza vaccine. The CDR3 DNA follows: TGTGCCACGGCGGGATCAGGGACGGAGACCCAGTACTTC. This sequence encodes CATAGSGTETQYF.